This T cell receptor (beta chain) was sequenced in a study of beta chain features in type 1 diabetes. Study-wide background: The patient and healthy donor groups were comparable for age, gender and cell yields. In all, 107,917,701 sorted cells from all samples were analyzed.

Study results and caveats: When VDJ junctions were examined, type 1 diabetes patients showed fewer insertions and more deletions. In all four CD4+ subsets, TCRB CDR3 length was significantly, moderately reduced in type 1 diabetes.

TCRB transcripts that were expressed got sequenced, as all of the isolated RNA had been reverse transcribed. Profiling relied on immunoSEQ multiplex PCR, and the TCRdb table lists in-frame clones only, not all of them. The sample contains 110,000 or so clones, approximately 37% of which appear only once. Notes on this clone: The antigen is not known.

This TCR derives from a young woman in good health. Input material: stem cell memory CD4+ T cells from blood.

The CDR3, as DNA: TGTGCCAGCAGCCAAGACGACAGGGGCCGGGATAACTATGGCTACACCTTC. Translating gives CASSQDDRGRDNYGYTF. V usage is TRBV4-2 and J usage is TRBJ1-2, with 8 bases identical to TRBD1. The V segment lost 0 bases and the J segment 1 base; nucleotides outside the gene matches: 7. Germline values: CDR1 LGHNA, CDR2 YNFKEQ. The CDR3 has 17 amino acids.